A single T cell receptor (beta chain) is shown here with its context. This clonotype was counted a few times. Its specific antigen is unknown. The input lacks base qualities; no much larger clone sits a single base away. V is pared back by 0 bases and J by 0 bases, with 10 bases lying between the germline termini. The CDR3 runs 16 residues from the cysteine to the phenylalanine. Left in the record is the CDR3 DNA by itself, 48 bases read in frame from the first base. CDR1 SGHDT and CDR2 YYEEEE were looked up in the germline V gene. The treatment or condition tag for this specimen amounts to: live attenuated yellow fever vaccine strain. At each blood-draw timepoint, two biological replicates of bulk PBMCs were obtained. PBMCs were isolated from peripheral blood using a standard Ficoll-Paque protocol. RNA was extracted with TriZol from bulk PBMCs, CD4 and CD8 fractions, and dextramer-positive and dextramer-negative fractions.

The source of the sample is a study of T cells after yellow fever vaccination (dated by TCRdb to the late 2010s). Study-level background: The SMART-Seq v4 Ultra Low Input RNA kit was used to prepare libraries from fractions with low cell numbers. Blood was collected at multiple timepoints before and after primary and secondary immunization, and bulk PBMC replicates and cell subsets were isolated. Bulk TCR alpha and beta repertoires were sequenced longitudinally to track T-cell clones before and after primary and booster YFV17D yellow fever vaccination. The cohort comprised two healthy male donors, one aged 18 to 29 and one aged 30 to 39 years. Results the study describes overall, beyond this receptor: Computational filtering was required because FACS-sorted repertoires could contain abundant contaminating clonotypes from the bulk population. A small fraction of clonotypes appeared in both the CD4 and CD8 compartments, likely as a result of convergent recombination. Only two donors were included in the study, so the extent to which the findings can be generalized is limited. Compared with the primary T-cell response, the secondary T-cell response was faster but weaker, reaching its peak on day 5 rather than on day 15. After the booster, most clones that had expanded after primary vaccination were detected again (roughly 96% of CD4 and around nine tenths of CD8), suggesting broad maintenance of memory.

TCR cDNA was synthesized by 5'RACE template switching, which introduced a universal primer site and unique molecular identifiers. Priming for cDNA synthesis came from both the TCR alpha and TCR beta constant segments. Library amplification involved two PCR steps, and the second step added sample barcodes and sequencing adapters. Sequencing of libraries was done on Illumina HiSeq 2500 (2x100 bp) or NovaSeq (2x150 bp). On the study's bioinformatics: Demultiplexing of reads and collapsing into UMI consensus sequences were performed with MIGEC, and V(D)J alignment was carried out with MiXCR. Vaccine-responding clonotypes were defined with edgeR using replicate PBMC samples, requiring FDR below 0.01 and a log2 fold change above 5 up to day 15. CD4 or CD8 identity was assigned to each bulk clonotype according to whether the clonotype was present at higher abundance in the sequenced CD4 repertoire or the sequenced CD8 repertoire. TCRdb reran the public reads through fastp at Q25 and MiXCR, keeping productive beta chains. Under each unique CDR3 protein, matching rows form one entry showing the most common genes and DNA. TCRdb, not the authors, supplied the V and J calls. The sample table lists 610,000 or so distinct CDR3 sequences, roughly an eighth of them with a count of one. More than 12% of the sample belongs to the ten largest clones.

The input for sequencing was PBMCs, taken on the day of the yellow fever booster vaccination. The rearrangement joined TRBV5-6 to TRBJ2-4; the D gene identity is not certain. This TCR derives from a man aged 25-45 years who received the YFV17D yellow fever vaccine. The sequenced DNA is TGTGCCAGCAGCTTGGAGGAGAATCTAGCCAAAAACATTCAGTACTTC. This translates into CASSLEENLAKNIQYF.